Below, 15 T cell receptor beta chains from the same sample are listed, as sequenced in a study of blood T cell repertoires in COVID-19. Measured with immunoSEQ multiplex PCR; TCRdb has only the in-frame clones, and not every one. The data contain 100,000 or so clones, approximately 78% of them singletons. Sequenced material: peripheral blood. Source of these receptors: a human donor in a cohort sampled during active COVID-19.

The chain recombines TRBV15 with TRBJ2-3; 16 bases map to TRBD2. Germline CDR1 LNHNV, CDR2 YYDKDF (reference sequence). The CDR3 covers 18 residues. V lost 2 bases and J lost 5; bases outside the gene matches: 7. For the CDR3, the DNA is TGTGCCACCAGCAGACCACCGGGACTAGCGGGGGGGGGAGATACGCAGTATTTT. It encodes CATSRPPGLAGGGDTQYF. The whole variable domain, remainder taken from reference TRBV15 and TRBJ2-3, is DAMVIQNPRYQVTQFGKPVTLSCSQTLNHNVMYWYQQKSSQAPKLLFHYYDKDFNNEADTPDNFQSRRPNTSFCFLDIRSPGLGDTAMYLCATSRPPGLAGGGDTQYFGPGTRLTVL.

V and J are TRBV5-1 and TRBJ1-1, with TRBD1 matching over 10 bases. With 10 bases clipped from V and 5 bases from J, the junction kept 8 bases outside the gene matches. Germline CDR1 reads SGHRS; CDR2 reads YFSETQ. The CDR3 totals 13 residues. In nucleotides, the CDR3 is TGCGCCTCTGGGACAGGGGAGCGGACTGAAGCTTTCTTT. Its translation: CASGTGERTEAFF.

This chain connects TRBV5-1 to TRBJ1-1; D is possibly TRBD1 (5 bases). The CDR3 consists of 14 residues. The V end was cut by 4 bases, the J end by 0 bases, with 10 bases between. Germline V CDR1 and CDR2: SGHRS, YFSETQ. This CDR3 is CASSLGLMNTEAFF. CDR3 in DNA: TGCGCCAGCAGCCTGGGACTGATGAACACTGAAGCTTTCTTT.

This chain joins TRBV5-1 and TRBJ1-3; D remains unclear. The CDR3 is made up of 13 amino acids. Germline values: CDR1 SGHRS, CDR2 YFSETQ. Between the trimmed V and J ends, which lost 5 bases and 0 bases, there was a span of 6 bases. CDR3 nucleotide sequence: TGCGCCAGCAGTCGGGGCTCTGGAAACACCATATATTTT. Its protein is CASSRGSGNTIYF.

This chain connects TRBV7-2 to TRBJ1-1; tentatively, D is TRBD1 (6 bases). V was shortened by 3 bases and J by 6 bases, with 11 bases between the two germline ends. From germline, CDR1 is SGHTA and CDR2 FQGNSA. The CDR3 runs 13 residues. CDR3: CASSFDYRAEAFF. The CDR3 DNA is TGTGCCAGCAGCTTCGACTACAGGGCTGAAGCTTTCTTT.

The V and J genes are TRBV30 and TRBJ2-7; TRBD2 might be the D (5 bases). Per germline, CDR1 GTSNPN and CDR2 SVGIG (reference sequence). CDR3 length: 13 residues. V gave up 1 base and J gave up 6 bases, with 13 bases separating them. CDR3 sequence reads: CAWSEGTRFEQYF. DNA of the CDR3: TGTGCCTGGAGTGAAGGCACTAGGTTCGAGCAGTACTTC.

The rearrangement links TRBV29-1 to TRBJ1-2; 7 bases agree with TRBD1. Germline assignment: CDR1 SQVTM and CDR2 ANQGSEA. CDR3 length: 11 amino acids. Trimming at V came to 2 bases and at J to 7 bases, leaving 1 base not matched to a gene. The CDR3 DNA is TGCAGCGTTGAAAACAGGGGTGGCTACACCTTC. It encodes CSVENRGGYTF.

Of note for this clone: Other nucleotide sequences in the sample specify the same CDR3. The CDR3 DNA reads TGCGCCAGCAGCCAAGAGGCAGGGACTAATGAAAAACTGTTTTTT. Translated, it gives CASSQEAGTNEKLFF. V gene TRBV4-3 combines with J gene TRBJ1-4; perhaps TRBD1 as D (5 bases). This CDR3 is 15 amino acids long. The V and J ends lost 0 bases and 2 bases respectively, with 7 bases between them. Germline V gene lookup returns CDR1 LGHNA and CDR2 YSLEER.

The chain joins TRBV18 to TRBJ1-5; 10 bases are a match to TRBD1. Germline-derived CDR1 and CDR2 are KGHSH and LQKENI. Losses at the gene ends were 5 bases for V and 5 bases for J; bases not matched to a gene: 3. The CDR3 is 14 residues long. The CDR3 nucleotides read TGTGCCAGCTCAGTGACAGGGGGCGATCAGCCCCAGCATTTT. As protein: CASSVTGGDQPQHF.

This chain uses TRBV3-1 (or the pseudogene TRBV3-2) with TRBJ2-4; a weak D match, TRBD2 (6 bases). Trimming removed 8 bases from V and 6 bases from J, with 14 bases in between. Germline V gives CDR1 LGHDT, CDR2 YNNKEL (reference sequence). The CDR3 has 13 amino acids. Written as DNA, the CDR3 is TGTGCCAGCTCCCGGGAGTATTTAAACATTCAGTACTTC. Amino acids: CASSREYLNIQYF.

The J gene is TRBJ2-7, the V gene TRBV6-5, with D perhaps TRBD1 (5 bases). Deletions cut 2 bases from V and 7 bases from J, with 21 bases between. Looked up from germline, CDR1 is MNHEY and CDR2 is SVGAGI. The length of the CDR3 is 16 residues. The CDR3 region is CASSYPGRAGRWEQYF. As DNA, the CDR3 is TGTGCCAGCAGTTACCCGGGCCGGGCAGGGCGGTGGGAGCAGTACTTC.

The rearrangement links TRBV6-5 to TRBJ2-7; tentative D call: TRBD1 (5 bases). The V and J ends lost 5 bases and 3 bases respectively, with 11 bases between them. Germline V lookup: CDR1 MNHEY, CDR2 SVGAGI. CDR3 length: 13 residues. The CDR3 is CASSTGLLYEQYF. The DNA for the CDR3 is TGTGCCAGCAGTACAGGCCTCCTCTACGAGCAGTACTTC.

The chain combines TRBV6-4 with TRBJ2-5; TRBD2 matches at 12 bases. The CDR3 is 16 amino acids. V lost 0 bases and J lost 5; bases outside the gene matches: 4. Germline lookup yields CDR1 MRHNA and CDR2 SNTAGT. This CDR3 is CASSDSRLAGGETQYF. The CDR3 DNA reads TGTGCCAGCAGTGACTCGAGGCTAGCGGGGGGGGAGACCCAGTACTTC.

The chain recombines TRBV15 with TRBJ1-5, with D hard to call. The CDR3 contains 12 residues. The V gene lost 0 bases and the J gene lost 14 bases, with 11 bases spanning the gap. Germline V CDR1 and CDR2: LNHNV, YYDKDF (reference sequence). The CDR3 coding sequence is TGTGCCACCAGCAGAGATCAGTCCCGGGAGCATTTT. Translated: CATSRDQSREHF.

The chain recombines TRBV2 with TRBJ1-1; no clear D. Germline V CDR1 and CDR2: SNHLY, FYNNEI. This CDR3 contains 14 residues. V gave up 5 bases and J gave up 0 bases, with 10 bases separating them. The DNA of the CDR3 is TGTGCCAGCAGTCAAAGCCAATTGAACACTGAAGCTTTCTTT. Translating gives CASSQSQLNTEAFF.